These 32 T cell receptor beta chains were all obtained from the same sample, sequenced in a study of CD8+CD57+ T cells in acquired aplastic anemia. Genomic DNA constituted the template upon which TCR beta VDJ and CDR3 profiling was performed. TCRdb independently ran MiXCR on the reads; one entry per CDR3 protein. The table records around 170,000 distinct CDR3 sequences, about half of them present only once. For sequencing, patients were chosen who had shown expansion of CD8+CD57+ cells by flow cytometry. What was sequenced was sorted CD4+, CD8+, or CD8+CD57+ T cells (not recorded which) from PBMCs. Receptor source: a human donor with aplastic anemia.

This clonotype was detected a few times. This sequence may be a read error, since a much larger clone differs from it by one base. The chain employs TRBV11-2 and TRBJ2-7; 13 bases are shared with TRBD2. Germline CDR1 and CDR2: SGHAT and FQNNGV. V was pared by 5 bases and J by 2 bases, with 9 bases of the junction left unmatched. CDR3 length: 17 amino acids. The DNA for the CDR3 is TGTGCCAGCAGCCCCCATAGAACTAGCGGGGGGGCCTACGAGCAGTACGTC. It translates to CASSPHRTSGGAYEQYV.

The CDR3 nucleotides read TGTGCCAGCAGTGATCCGGGACAGGGGGAATACGAGCAGTACTTC. Translating gives CASSDPGQGEYEQYF. The chain uses TRBV25-1 and TRBJ2-7, with 11 nucleotides matching TRBD1. V gave up 3 bases and J gave up 4 bases; unmatched junction bases: 5. This CDR3 region has 15 residues. Germline V CDR1 and CDR2: MGHDK, SYGVNS.

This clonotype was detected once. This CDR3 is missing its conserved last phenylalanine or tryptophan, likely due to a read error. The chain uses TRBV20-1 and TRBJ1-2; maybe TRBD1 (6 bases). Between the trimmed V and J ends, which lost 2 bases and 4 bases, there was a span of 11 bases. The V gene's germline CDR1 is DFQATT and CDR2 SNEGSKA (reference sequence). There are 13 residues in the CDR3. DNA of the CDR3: TGCAGTGCTAGAATAATGGACAGCTATGGCTACACCATC. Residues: CSARIMDSYGYTI.

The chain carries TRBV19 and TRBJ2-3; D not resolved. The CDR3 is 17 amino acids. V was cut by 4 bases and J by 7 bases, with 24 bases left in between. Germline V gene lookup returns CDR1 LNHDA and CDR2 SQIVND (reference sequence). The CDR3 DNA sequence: TGTGCCAGTAGTAAGGGTCCCCTTAAATCCCCCGCATATACGCAGTATTTT. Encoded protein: CASSKGPLKSPAYTQYF.

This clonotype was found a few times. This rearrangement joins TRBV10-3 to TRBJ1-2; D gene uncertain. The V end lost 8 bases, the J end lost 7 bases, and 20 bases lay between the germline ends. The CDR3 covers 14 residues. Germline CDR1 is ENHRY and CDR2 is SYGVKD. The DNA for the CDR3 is TGTGCCATCGCTACCCAGAAAGCATTTGGTGGCTACACCTTC. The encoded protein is CAIATQKAFGGYTF.

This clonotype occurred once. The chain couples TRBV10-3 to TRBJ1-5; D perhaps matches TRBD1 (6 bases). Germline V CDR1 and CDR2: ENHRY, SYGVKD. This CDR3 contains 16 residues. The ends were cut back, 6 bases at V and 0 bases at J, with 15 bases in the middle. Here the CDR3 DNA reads TGTGCCATCAGCCAGACAGGTATGCATAGCAATCAGCCCCAGCATTTT. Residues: CAISQTGMHSNQPQHF.

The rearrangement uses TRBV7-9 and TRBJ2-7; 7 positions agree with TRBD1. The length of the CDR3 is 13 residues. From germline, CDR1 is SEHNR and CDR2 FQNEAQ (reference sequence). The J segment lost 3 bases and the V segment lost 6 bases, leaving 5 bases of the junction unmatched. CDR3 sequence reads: CASRRQGFYEQYF. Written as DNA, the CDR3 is TGTGCCAGCAGGAGACAGGGATTCTACGAGCAGTACTTC.

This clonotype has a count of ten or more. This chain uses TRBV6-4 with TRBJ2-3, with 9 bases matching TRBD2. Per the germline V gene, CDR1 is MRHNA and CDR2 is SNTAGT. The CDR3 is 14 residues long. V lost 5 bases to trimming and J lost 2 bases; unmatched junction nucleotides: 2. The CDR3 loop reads CASSTSGFTDTQYF. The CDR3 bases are TGTGCCAGCAGTACTAGCGGGTTCACAGATACGCAGTATTTT.

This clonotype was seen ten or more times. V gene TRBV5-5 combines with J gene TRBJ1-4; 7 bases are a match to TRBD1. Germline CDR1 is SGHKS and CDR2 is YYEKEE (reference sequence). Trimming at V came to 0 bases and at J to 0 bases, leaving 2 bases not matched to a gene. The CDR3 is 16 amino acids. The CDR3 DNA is TGTGCCAGCAGCTTGGTAGGGGGCGCAACTAATGAAAAACTGTTTTTT. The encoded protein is CASSLVGGATNEKLFF. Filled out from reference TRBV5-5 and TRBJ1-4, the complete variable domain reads DAGVTQSPTHLIKTRGQQVTLRCSPISGHKSVSWYQQVLGQGPQFIFQYYEKEERGRGNFPDRFSARQFPNYSSELNVNALLLGDSALYLCASSLVGGATNEKLFFGSGTQLSVL.

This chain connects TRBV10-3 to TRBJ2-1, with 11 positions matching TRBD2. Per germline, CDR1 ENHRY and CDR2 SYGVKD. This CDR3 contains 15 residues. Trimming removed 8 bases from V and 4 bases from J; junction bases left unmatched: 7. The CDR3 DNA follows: TGTGCCATCCGGGAAACTAGCGGGAGATACAATGAGCAGTTCTTC. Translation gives CAIRETSGRYNEQFF.

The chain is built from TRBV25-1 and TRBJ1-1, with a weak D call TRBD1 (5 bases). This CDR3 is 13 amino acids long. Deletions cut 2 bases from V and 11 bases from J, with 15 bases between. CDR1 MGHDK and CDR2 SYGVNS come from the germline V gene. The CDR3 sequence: CASSETVSKGAFF. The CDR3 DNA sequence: TGTGCCAGCAGTGAAACAGTATCGAAGGGGGCTTTCTTT.

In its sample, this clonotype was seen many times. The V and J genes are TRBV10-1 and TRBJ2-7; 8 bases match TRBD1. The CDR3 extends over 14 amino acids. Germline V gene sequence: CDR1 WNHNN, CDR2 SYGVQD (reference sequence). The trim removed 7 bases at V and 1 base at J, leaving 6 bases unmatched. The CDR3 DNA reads TGCGCCAGCACCTTCGACAGGGGTTCCTACGAGCAGTACTTC. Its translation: CASTFDRGSYEQYF.

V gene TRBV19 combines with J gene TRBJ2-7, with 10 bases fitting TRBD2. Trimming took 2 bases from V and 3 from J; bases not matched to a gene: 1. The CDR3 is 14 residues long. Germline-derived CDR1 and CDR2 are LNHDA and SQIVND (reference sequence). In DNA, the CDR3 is TGTGCCAGTAGTATAACTAGCGGGGTCTACGAGCAGTACTTC. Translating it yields CASSITSGVYEQYF. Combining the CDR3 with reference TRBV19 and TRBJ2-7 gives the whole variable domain DGGITQSPKYLFRKEGQNVTLSCEQNLNHDAMYWYRQDPGQGLRLIYYSQIVNDFQKGDIAEGYSVSREKKESFPLTVTSAQKNPTAFYLCASSITSGVYEQYFGPGTRLTVT.

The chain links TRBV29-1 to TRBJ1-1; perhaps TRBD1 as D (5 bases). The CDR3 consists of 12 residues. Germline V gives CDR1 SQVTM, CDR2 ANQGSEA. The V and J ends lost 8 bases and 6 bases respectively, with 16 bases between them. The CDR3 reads CSLGWGASEAFF. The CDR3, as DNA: TGCAGCTTAGGCTGGGGCGCTTCTGAAGCTTTCTTT.

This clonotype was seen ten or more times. The CDR3 coding sequence is TGTGCCAGCAGTCGAAACCCGCAGGCTGGCAATCAGCCCCAGCATTTT. This gives the protein CASSRNPQAGNQPQHF. The chain employs TRBV6-1 and TRBJ1-5; D is uncertain. The CDR3 covers 16 residues. The germline V gene encodes CDR1 MNHNS and CDR2 SASEGT. V lost 5 bases to trimming and J lost 2 bases, with 16 bases between them.

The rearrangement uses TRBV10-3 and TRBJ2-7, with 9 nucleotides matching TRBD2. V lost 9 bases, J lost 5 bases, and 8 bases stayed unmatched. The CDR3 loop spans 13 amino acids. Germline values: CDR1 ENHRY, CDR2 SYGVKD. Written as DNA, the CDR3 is TGTGCCATTGGGACTAGCTTAAATCACGAGCAGTACTTC. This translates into CAIGTSLNHEQYF.

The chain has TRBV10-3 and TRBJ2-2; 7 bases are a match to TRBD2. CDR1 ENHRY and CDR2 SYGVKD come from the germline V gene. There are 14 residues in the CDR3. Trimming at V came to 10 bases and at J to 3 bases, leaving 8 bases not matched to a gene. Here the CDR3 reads CATSGGVDTGELFF. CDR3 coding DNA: TGTGCCACGAGTGGGGGGGTAGACACCGGGGAGCTGTTTTTT.

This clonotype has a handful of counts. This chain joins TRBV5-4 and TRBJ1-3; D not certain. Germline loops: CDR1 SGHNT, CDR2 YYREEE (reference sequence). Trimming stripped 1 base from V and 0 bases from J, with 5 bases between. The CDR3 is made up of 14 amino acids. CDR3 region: CASSLSTSGNTIYF. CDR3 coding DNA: TGTGCCAGCAGCTTGTCCACCTCTGGAAACACCATATATTTT.

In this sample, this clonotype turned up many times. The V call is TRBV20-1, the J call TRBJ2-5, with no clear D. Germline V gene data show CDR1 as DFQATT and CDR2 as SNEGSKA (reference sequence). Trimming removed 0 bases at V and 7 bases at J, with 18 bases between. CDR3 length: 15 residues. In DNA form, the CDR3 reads TGCAGTGCTAGAGATCTAACTCGAAGCGAAAGGACCCAGTACTTC. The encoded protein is CSARDLTRSERTQYF.

In DNA, the CDR3 is TGTGCCAGCAGTGAAAACAGGGCATTGCAGCCCCAGCATTTT. Protein sequence: CASSENRALQPQHF. The chain links TRBV2 to TRBJ1-5; the D gene is possibly TRBD1 (6 bases). Trimming took 2 bases from V and 7 from J, leaving 12 bases between them. The CDR3 totals 14 residues. CDR1 SNHLY and CDR2 FYNNEI come from the germline V gene. Full variable domain (remainder filled in from reference TRBV2 and TRBJ1-5): EPEVTQTPSHQVTQMGQEVILRCVPISNHLYFYWYRQILGQKVEFLVSFYNNEISEKSEIFDDQFSVERPDGSNFTLKIRSTKLEDSAMYFCASSENRALQPQHFGDGTRLSIL.

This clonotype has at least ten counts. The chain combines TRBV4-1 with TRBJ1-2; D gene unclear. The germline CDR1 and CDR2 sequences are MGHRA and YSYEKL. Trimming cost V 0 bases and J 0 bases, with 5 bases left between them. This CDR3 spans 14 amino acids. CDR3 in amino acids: CASSQEWANYGYTF. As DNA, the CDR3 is TGCGCCAGCAGCCAAGAATGGGCTAACTATGGCTACACCTTC.

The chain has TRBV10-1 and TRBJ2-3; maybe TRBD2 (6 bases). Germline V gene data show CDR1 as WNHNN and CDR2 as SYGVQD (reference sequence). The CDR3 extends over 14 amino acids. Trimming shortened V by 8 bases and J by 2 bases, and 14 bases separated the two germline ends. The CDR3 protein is CASQLGGPTDTQYF. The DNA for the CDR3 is TGCGCCAGCCAGTTGGGGGGTCCCACAGATACGCAGTATTTT.

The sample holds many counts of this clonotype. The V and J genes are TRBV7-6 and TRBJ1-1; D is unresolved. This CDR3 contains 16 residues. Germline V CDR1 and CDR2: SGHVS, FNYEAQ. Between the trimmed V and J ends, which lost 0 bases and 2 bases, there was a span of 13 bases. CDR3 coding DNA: TGTGCCAGCAGCTTAGCGGCCGGAATAGGAAACACTGAAGCTTTCTTT. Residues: CASSLAAGIGNTEAFF. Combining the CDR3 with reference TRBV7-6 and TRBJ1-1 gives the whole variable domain GAGVSQSPRYKVTKRGQDVALRCDPISGHVSLYWYRQALGQGPEFLTYFNYEAQQDKSGLPNDRFSAERPEGSISTLTIQRTEQRDSAMYRCASSLAAGIGNTEAFFGQGTRLTVV.

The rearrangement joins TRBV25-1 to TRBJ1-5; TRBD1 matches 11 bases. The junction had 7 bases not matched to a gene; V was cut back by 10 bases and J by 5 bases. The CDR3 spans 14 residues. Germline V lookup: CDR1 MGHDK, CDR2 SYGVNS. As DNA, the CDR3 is TGTGCCACCCGGACAGGGGGCTTGTATCAGCCCCAGCATTTT. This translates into CATRTGGLYQPQHF.

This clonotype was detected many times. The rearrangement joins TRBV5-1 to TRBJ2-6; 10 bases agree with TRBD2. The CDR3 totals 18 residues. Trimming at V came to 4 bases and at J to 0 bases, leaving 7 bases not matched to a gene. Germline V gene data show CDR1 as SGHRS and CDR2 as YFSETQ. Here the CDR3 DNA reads TGCGCCAGCAGCCCGCTAGCTAGCGGGGGCTCTGGGGCCAACGTCCTGACTTTC. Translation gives CASSPLASGGSGANVLTF.

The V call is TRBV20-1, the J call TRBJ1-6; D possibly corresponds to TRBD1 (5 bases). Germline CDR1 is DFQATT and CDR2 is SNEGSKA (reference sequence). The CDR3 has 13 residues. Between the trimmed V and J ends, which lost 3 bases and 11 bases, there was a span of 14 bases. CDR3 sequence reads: CSARGDGDPPLHF. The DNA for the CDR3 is TGCAGTGCTAGGGGGGACGGGGATCCACCCCTCCACTTT.

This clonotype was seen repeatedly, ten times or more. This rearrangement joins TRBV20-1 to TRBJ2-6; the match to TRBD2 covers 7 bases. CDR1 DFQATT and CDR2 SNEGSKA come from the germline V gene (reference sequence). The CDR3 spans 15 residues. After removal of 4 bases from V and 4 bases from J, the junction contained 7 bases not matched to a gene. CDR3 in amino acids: CSANGAGPGANVLTF. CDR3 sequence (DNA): TGCAGTGCTAACGGAGCGGGGCCCGGGGCCAACGTCCTGACTTTC.

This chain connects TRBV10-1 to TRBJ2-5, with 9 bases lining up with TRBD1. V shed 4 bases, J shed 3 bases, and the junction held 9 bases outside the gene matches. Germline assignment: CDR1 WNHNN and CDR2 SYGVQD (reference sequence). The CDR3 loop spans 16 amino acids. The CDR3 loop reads CASSGSLGQGEETQYF. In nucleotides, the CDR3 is TGCGCCAGCAGTGGATCTTTGGGACAGGGCGAAGAGACCCAGTACTTC.

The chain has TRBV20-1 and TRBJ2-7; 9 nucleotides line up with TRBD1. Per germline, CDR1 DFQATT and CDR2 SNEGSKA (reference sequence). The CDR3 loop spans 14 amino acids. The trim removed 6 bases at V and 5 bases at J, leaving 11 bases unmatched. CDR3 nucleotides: TGCAGTGCAGCCCCCGGGACAGGGACCGACGAGCAGTACTTC. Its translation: CSAAPGTGTDEQYF.

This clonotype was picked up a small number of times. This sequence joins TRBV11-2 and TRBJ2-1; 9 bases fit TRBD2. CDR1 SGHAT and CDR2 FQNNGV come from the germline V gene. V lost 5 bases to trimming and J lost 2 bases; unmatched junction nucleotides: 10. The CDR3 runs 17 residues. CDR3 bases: TGTGCCAGCAGCCCCTGGGGCGGGGGGGCCGCCTACAATGAGCAGTTCTTC. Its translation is CASSPWGGGAAYNEQFF.

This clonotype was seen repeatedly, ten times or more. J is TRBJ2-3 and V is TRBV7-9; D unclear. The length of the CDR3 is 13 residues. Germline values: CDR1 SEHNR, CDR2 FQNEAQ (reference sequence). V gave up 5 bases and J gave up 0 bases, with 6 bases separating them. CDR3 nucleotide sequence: TGTGCCAGCAGCATAACTAGCACAGATACGCAGTATTTT. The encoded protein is CASSITSTDTQYF. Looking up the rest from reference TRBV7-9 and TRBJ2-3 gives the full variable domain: DTGVSQNPRHKITKRGQNVTFRCDPISEHNRLYWYRQTLGQGPEFLTYFQNEAQLEKSRLLSDRFSAERPKGSFSTLEIQRTEQGDSAMYLCASSITSTDTQYFGPGTRLTVL.

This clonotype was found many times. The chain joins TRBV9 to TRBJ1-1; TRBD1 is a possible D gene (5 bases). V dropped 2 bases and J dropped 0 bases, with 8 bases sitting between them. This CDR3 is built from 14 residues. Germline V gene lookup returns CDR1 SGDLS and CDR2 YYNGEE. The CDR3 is CASSVTGMNTEAFF. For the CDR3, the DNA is TGTGCCAGCAGCGTCACAGGCATGAACACTGAAGCTTTCTTT.